Presented here are 11 T cell receptor beta chains from one specimen sequenced in a study of T cell changes during pregnancy in multiple sclerosis. The repertoire was sequenced with immunoSEQ multiplex PCR; TCRdb's copy has only in-frame clones and lacks some. Here the sample spans 90,000 to 120,000 clones, around 92% being singletons. The sequenced sample was peripheral blood, obtained in the third trimester of pregnancy. All receptors derive from a female donor in good health, enrolled as a control in a pregnancy study.

This chain uses TRBV7-2 with TRBJ2-3; TRBD1 aligns across 7 bases. CDR1 is SGHTA, CDR2 FQGNSA, per germline. V dropped 4 bases and J dropped 0; count of bases not matched to a gene: 10. The CDR3 extends over 17 amino acids. CDR3 in amino acids: CASSSLVAQGSTDTQYF. DNA for the CDR3: TGTGCCAGCAGCTCCCTCGTGGCACAGGGGAGCACAGATACGCAGTATTTT.

The V gene is TRBV20-1, the J gene TRBJ2-7; D perhaps matches TRBD2 (7 bases). The V gene lost 5 bases and the J gene lost 10 bases, with 15 bases spanning the gap. CDR1 is DFQATT, CDR2 SNEGSKA, per germline (reference sequence). The CDR3 spans 11 residues. Here the CDR3 reads CSAEGGLGQYF. The CDR3 DNA is TGCAGTGCTGAGGGGGGGTTGGGTCAGTACTTC.

The chain carries TRBV30 and TRBJ1-2; no clear D. V lost 3 bases and J lost 6, with 11 bases in between. Per the germline V gene, CDR1 is GTSNPN and CDR2 is SVGIG (reference sequence). The length of the CDR3 is 12 residues. CDR3 nucleotides: TGTGCCTGGAGGGGAGGTGGCCATGGCTACACCTTC. Protein: CAWRGGGHGYTF. Complete variable domain (other parts from reference TRBV30 and TRBJ1-2): SQTIHQWPATLVQPVGSPLSLECTVEGTSNPNLYWYRQAAGRGLQLLFYSVGIGQISSEVPQNLSASRPQDRQFILSSKKLLLSDSGFYLCAWRGGGHGYTFGSGTRLTVV.

The gene calls are TRBV30 and TRBJ2-7, with 8 bases lining up with TRBD1. The CDR3 loop spans 13 amino acids. V lost 4 bases and J lost 4; bases outside the gene matches: 6. The germline V gene encodes CDR1 GTSNPN and CDR2 SVGIG (reference sequence). CDR3 DNA sequence: TGTGCCTGGAAACAGGGGGTTCGGTACGAGCAGTACTTC. Protein: CAWKQGVRYEQYF.

This chain joins TRBV7-6 and TRBJ1-5; TRBD1 is a possible D gene (6 bases). Looked up from germline, CDR1 is SGHVS and CDR2 is FNYEAQ. The CDR3 consists of 15 residues. V gave up 5 bases and J gave up 6 bases, with 17 bases separating them. CDR3: CASSGGGGLGQPQHF. The CDR3 nucleotides are TGTGCCAGCAGCGGAGGGGGAGGGCTAGGTCAGCCCCAGCATTTT. The full variable domain, completed using reference TRBV7-6 and TRBJ1-5, is GAGVSQSPRYKVTKRGQDVALRCDPISGHVSLYWYRQALGQGPEFLTYFNYEAQQDKSGLPNDRFSAERPEGSISTLTIQRTEQRDSAMYRCASSGGGGLGQPQHFGDGTRLSIL.

The chain has TRBV2 and TRBJ1-5; maybe TRBD1 (6 bases). This CDR3 has 17 residues. V was clipped by 6 bases and J by 0 bases, with 18 bases between them. In germline, CDR1 is SNHLY, CDR2 FYNNEI. This chain's CDR3 is CASRGAITAHSNQPQHF. The DNA of the CDR3 is TGTGCCAGCAGGGGGGCCATTACCGCCCATAGCAATCAGCCCCAGCATTTT.

The rearrangement uses TRBV7-2 and TRBJ2-7; 7 bases are shared with TRBD1. This CDR3 has 12 amino acids. Germline CDR1 is SGHTA and CDR2 is FQGNSA. Trimming removed 4 bases from V and 3 bases from J; junction bases left unmatched: 0. The CDR3: CASSWDSYEQYF. For the CDR3, the DNA is TGTGCCAGCAGCTGGGACAGCTACGAGCAGTACTTC. Based on the CDR3 plus reference TRBV7-2 and TRBJ2-7, the full variable domain is GAGVSQSPSNKVTEKGKDVELRCDPISGHTALYWYRQSLGQGLEFLIYFQGNSAPDKSGLPSDRFSAERTGGSVSTLTIQRTQQEDSAVYLCASSWDSYEQYFGPGTRLTVT.

The chain uses TRBV5-1 and TRBJ2-1, with 9 bases identical to TRBD1. Per germline, CDR1 SGHRS and CDR2 YFSETQ. This CDR3 region has 16 residues. The ends lost 3 bases at V and 4 bases at J; junction bases unmatched: 8. CDR3 nucleotide sequence: TGCGCCAGCAGCTCGGGTGGGACAGGGAGTTACAATGAGCAGTTCTTC. Translating it yields CASSSGGTGSYNEQFF. Together with reference TRBV5-1 and TRBJ2-1, the CDR3 gives the full variable domain: KAGVTQTPRYLIKTRGQQVTLSCSPISGHRSVSWYQQTPGQGLQFLFEYFSETQRNKGNFPGRFSGRQFSNSRSEMNVSTLELGDSALYLCASSSGGTGSYNEQFFGPGTRLTVL.

V and J are TRBV4-1 and TRBJ2-3; 7 nucleotides match TRBD1. The CDR3 spans 16 residues. J was trimmed by 2 bases and V by 4 bases; bases with no gene match: 9. CDR1 and CDR2 (germline): MGHRA, YSYEKL. Here the CDR3 reads CASSPYRGTITDTQYF. The CDR3 DNA reads TGCGCCAGCAGCCCATACAGGGGTACTATCACAGATACGCAGTATTTT.

The rearrangement joins TRBV9 to TRBJ1-1; D is unclear. CDR3 size: 13 residues. Trimming left V 0 bases short and J 6 bases short, with 9 bases between. Per the germline V gene, CDR1 is SGDLS and CDR2 is YYNGEE. The CDR3 nucleotides read TGTGCCAGCAGCGTAGGGGTTGAGGCTGAAGCTTTCTTT. Protein: CASSVGVEAEAFF.

The rearrangement links TRBV30 to TRBJ2-1; TRBD2 is a possible D gene (5 bases). Germline V gives CDR1 GTSNPN, CDR2 SVGIG (reference sequence). The CDR3 has 14 residues. Trimming removed 1 base from V and 1 base from J, with 8 bases in between. In DNA, the CDR3 is TGTGCCTGGAGTGGGACTGGATCCTACAATGAGCAGTTCTTC. Amino acids: CAWSGTGSYNEQFF.